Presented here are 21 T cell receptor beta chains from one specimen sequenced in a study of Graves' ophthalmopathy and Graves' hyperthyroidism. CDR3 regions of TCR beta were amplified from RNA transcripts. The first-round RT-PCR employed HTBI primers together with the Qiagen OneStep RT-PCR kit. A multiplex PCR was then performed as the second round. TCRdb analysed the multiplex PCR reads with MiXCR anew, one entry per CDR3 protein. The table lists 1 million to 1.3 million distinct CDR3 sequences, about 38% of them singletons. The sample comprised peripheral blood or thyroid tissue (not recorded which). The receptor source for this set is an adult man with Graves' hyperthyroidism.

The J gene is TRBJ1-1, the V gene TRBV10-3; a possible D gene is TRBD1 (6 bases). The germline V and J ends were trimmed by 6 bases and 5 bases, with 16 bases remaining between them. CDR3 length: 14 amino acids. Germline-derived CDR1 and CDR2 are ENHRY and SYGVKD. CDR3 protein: CAIRDTGRETEAFF. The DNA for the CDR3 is TGTGCCATCAGAGATACAGGGAGAGAGACTGAAGCTTTCTTT.

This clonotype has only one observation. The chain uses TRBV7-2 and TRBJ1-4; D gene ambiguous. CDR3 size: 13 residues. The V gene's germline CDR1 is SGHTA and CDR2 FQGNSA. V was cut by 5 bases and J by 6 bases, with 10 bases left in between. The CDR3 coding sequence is TGTGCCAGCAGCCGAGGGTGGGATGAAAAACTGTTTTTT. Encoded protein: CASSRGWDEKLFF.

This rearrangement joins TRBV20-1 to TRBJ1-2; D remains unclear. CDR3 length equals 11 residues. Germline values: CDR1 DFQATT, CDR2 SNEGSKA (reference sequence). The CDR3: CSVVEGGSYTF. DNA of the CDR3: TGCAGCGTTGTTGAGGGAGGAAGCTACACCTTC.

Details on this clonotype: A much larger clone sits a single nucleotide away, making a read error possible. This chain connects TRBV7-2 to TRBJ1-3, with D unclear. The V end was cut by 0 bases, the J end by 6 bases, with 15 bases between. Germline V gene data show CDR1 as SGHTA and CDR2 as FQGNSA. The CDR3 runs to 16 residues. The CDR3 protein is CASSLAPPGSENTIYF. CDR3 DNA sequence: TGTGCCAGCAGCTTAGCGCCTCCCGGGAGCGAAAACACCATATATTTT.

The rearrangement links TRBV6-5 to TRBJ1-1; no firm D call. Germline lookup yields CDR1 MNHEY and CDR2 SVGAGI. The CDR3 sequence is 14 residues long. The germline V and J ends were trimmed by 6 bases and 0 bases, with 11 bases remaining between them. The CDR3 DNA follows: TGTGCCAGCAGGGTAGTCGGAGTGAACACTGAAGCTTTCTTT. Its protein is CASRVVGVNTEAFF.

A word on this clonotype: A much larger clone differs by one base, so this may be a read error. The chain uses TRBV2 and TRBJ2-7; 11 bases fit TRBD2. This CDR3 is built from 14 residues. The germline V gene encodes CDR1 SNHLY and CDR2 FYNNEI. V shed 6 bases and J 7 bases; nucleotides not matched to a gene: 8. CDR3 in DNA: TGTGCCAGCAGCCAACTAGCGGGAGCTGGGGAGCAGTACTTC. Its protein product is CASSQLAGAGEQYF.

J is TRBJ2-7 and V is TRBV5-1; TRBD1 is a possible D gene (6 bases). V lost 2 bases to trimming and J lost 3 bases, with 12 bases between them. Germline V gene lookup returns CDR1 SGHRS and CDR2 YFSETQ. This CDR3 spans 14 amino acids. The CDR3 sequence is CASSFTGSHYEQYF. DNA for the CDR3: TGCGCCAGCAGCTTCACAGGGTCCCACTACGAGCAGTACTTC.

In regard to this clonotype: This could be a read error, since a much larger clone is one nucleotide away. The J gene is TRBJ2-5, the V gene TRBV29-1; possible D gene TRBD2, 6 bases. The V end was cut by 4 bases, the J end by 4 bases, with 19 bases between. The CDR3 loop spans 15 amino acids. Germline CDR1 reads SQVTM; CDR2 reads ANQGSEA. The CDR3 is CSVAGVLARGETQYF. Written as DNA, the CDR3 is TGCAGCGTTGCGGGAGTTCTAGCGAGGGGAGAGACCCAGTACTTC.

The CDR3 coding sequence is TGTGCCAGCAGCTTAAAGACAGGGGTAAATCAGCCCCAGCATTTT. Amino acids: CASSLKTGVNQPQHF. J is TRBJ1-5 and V is TRBV7-2, with 8 bases fitting TRBD1. V dropped 2 bases and J dropped 4; count of bases not matched to a gene: 4. The germline V gene has CDR1 SGHTA and CDR2 FQGNSA. The CDR3 has 15 amino acids. The full variable domain, its missing parts supplied by reference TRBV7-2 and TRBJ1-5, is GAGVSQSPSNKVTEKGKDVELRCDPISGHTALYWYRQSLGQGLEFLIYFQGNSAPDKSGLPSDRFSAERTGGSVSTLTIQRTQQEDSAVYLCASSLKTGVNQPQHFGDGTRLSIL.

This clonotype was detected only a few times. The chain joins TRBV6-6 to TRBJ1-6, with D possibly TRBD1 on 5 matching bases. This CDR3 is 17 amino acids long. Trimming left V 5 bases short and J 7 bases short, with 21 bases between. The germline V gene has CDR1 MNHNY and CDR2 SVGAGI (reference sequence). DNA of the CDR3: TGTGCCAGCAGTAACCTGGTCGGAGCAGGGTTGAATTCACCCCTCCACTTT. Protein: CASSNLVGAGLNSPLHF.

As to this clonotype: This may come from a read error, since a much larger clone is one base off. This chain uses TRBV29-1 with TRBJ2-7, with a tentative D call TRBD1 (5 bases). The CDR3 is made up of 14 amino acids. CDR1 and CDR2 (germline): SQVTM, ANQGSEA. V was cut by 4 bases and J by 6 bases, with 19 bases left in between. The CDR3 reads CSVGDSQEPSEQYF. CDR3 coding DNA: TGCAGCGTTGGCGACAGCCAAGAGCCCTCCGAGCAGTACTTC.

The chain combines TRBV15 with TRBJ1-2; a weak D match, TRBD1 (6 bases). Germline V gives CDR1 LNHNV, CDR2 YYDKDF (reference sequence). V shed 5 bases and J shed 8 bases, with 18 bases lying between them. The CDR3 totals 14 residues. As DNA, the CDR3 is TGTGCCACCAGCCCGAGGGGGGGGGGAGGAGGCTACACCTTC. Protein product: CATSPRGGGGGYTF.

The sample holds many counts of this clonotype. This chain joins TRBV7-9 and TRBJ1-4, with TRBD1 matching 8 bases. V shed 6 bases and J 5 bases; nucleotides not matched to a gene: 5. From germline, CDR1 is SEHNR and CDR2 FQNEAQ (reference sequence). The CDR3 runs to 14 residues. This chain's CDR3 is CASSDRDRNEKLFF. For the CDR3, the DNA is TGTGCCAGCAGTGATCGGGACAGGAATGAAAAACTGTTTTTT.

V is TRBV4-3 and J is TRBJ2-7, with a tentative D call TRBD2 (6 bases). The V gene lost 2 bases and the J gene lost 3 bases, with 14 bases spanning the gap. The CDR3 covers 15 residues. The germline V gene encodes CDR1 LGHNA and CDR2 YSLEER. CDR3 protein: CASSQSGGSYYEQYF. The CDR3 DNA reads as TGCGCCAGCAGCCAATCCGGGGGATCATACTACGAGCAGTACTTC.

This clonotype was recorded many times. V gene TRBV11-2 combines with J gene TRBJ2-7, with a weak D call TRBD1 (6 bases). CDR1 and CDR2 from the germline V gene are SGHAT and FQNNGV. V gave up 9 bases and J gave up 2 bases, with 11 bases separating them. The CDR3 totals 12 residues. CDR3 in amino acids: CASLTGAYEQYF. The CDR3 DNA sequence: TGTGCCAGTCTGACAGGAGCCTACGAGCAGTACTTC.

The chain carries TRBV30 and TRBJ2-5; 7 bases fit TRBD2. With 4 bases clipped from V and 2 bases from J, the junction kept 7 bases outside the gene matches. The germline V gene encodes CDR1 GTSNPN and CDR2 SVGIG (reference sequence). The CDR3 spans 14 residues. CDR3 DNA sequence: TGTGCCTGGAATTGGGGGGGACTACAAGAGACCCAGTACTTC. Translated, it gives CAWNWGGLQETQYF.

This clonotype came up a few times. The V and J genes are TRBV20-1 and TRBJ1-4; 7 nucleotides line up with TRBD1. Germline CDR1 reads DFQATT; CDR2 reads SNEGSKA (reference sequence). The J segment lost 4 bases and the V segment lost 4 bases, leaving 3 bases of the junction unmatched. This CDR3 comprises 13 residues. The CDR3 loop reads CSATGTVNEKLFF. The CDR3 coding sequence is TGCAGTGCTACCGGGACAGTTAATGAAAAACTGTTTTTT.

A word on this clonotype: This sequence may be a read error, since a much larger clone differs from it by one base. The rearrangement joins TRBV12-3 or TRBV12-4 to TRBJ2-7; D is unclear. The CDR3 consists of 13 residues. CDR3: CASSLRRFYGQYF. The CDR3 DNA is TGTGCCAGCAGTTTAAGGCGGTTCTACGGGCAGTACTTC.

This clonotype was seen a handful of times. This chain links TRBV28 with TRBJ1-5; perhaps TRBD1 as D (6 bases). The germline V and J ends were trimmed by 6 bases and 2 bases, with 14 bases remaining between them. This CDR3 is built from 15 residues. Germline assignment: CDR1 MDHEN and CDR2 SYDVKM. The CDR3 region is CASSVDRSRNQPQHF. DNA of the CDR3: TGTGCCAGCAGCGTCGACAGGTCCCGCAATCAGCCCCAGCATTTT.

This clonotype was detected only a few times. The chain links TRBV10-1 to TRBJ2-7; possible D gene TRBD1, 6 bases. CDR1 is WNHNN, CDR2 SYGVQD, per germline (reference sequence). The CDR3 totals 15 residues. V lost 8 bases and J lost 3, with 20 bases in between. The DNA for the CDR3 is TGCGCCAGCGGAGATTTGTGGGGGCTCGGCTACGAGCAGTACTTC. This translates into CASGDLWGLGYEQYF.

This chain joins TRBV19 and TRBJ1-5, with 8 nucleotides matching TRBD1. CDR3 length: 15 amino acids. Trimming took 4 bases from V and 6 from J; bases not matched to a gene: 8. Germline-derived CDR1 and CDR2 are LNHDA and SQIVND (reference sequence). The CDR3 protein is CASSTRRGPRQPQHF. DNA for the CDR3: TGTGCCAGTAGTACTCGCAGGGGGCCGCGTCAGCCCCAGCATTTT.